This T cell receptor beta chain was identified in a study of T-cell memory formation after mild COVID-19. Study background: Largely, TCR clusters stayed within a single donor.

TCR alpha and TCR beta cDNA libraries carrying sample barcodes and UMIs were produced by 5'RACE using constant-segment primers. TCRdb used MiXCR to reprocess the 5' RACE reads, holding one entry per CDR3 protein. The sample lists roughly 450,000 distinct CDR3 sequences; roughly 18% were seen once. Germline loops: CDR1 MGHRA, CDR2 YSYEKL. The CDR3 covers 14 residues. The V and J ends lost 4 bases and 2 bases, in that order; junction bases with no gene match: 5. This sequence joins TRBV4-1 and TRBJ2-7, with 7 nucleotides matching TRBD1. This TCR was recovered from an adult woman who had mild COVID-19 (a few samples of this study predate the infection). Cell type and time point are not known. Sample: PBMCs or a T cell subset sorted from them (not recorded which). CDR3 sequence (DNA): TGCGCCAGCAGCCGAGCAGGGACAGCCTACGAGCAGTACTTC. As protein: CASSRAGTAYEQYF.